Given below is one T cell receptor (beta chain) in context. Its specificity is not known. It was across several immunoSEQ plates that each subset's genomic DNA was evenly split. Method: immunoSEQ multiplex PCR; TCRdb's copy keeps in-frame clones and lacks some. The data show 950,000 to 1,100,000 clones, more than 65% seen once. This CDR3 comprises 13 residues. Trimming took 1 base from V and 10 from J, leaving 12 bases between them. The germline V gene encodes CDR1 SGHNT and CDR2 YYREEE (reference sequence). This record belongs to a study of shared clonotypes between healthy human individuals. Overall study context: A couple of female and three male donors aged 18 to 49 were enrolled.

General study results and limits: Sorted-subset sequencing was shown by rarefaction to be incomplete despite large depth. Against clonotypes common to all four donors, non-shared ones had lower generation probabilities.

The receptor's source is a man aged 18-30 years in good health. The sequenced sample consisted of memory CD4+ T cells sorted from blood. As for subset: CD45RA-negative fraction. V gene TRBV5-4 combines with J gene TRBJ1-3; D gene unclear. The CDR3 loop reads CASSLQLGGTIYF. The CDR3 region has the DNA TGTGCCAGCAGCTTGCAACTGGGAGGAACCATATATTTT.